This is a list of T cell receptor beta chains from one sample in a study of shared clonotypes between healthy human individuals. Some clones are missing from TCRdb's copy, which holds only in-frame ones; the method was immunoSEQ multiplex PCR. This sample has over a million clones; around 97% occur once, and the top ten carry approximately 1.1%. Input material: naive CD4+ T cells sorted from blood. These receptors were obtained from a man younger than 45 in good health. Both conserved end residues are part of each CDR3. The order of the fields is clone size, D gene, CDR3 length, J gene, V gene, CDR3 protein, CDR3 DNA. D genes are given only for firm matches. Clone size, where shown, is once, few, many, or a class for clones that have expanded.

-,-,13,TRBJ2-5,TRBV5-5,CASSFSTEETQYF,TGTGCCAGCAGCTTTTCGACAGAAGAGACCCAGTACTTC
-,TRBD1,14,TRBJ2-7,TRBV9,CASSATGTNYEQYF,TGTGCCAGCAGCGCGACAGGGACCAACTACGAGCAGTACTTC
-,-,15,TRBJ2-7,TRBV7-9,CASSSRTPSPYEQYF,TGTGCCAGCAGCTCAAGAACCCCGTCCCCCTACGAGCAGTACTTC
-,-,16,TRBJ2-7,TRBV6-4,CASSDSRRTPYDEQYF,TGTGCCAGCAGTGACTCGCGGAGAACACCGTACGACGAGCAGTACTTC
-,-,14,TRBJ1-1,TRBV5-4,CASSTPGTRTEAFF,TGTGCCAGCAGCACGCCAGGGACTCGGACTGAAGCTTTCTTT
-,-,18,TRBJ2-3,TRBV14,CASSQAGPISSGTDTQYF,TGTGCCAGCAGCCAAGCGGGACCGATATCTTCAGGCACAGATACGCAGTATTTT
-,-,16,TRBJ2-2,TRBV18,CASSPEGAGASGELFF,TGTGCCAGCTCACCGGAGGGGGCGGGAGCGTCCGGGGAGCTGTTTTTT
-,-,15,TRBJ2-5,TRBV5-4,CASSSGITLIGTQYF,TGTGCCAGCAGCTCGGGGATTACACTAATCGGGACCCAGTACTTC
-,-,12,TRBJ2-2,TRBV11-2,CASSLGIGELFF,TGTGCCAGCAGCTTAGGTATCGGGGAGCTGTTTTTT
-,-,16,TRBJ2-7,TRBV14,CASSQRPAQLYYEQYF,TGTGCCAGCAGCCAACGCCCAGCCCAGCTCTACTACGAGCAGTACTTC
-,-,11,TRBJ2-7,TRBV28,CASIYLGEQYF,TGTGCCAGCATTTATCTGGGGGAGCAGTACTTC
-,-,19,TRBJ2-3,TRBV10-1,CASSEASAQPTRGSDTQYF,TGCGCCAGCAGTGAGGCCTCGGCACAACCTACGAGAGGCTCAGATACGCAGTATTTT
-,-,13,TRBJ1-5,TRBV7-2,CASSGAPNQPQHF,TGTGCCAGCAGCGGGGCCCCCAATCAGCCCCAGCATTTT
-,TRBD2,14,TRBJ2-1,TRBV7-6,CASSLAVLYNEQFF,TGTGCCAGCAGCCTAGCGGTTCTCTACAATGAGCAGTTCTTC
-,-,14,TRBJ2-7,TRBV6-5,CASSKTRDILEQYF,TGTGCCAGCAGTAAAACCAGGGACATACTCGAGCAGTACTTC
-,TRBD1,14,TRBJ1-1,TRBV28,CASSLDRGRTEAFF,TGTGCCAGCAGTTTGGACAGGGGGCGGACTGAAGCTTTCTTT
-,TRBD1,15,TRBJ2-1,TRBV18,CASSDRPTGDNEQFF,TGTGCCAGCTCCGACCGACCGACAGGGGACAATGAGCAGTTCTTC
-,TRBD1,15,TRBJ2-5,TRBV19,CASSIRDRGPETQYF,TGTGCCAGTAGTATCCGGGACAGGGGGCCTGAGACCCAGTACTTC
-,-,17,TRBJ2-7,TRBV4-3,CASSQDLLRGPSNEQYF,TGCGCCAGCAGCCAAGATCTCTTGCGGGGACCTTCTAACGAGCAGTACTTC
-,TRBD2,15,TRBJ2-1,TRBV12-5,CASGPPGGIHNEQFF,TGTGCTAGTGGTCCACCCGGGGGGATTCACAATGAGCAGTTCTTC
once,-,13,TRBJ2-1,TRBV27,CASSFSSESEQFF,TGTGCCAGCAGTTTTAGTTCCGAGAGTGAGCAGTTCTTC
-,TRBD1,14,TRBJ1-5,TRBV6-1,CASSEWDSHRPQHF,TGTGCCAGCAGTGAATGGGACAGCCATCGGCCCCAGCATTTT
-,-,14,TRBJ1-1,TRBV11-2,CASSLRVMNTEAFF,TGTGCCAGCAGCTTAAGGGTCATGAACACTGAAGCTTTCTTT
-,-,13,TRBJ1-1,TRBV9,CASSEQGDTEAFF,TGTGCCAGCAGTGAACAGGGAGATACTGAAGCTTTCTTT
-,-,15,TRBJ1-5,TRBV6-1,CASSEGLGAFQPQHF,TGTGCCAGCAGTGAGGGGCTGGGGGCGTTTCAGCCCCAGCATTTT
-,-,15,TRBJ2-3,TRBV9,CASSVDGGGTDTQYF,TGTGCCAGCAGCGTAGATGGGGGAGGTACAGATACGCAGTATTTT
-,TRBD2,16,TRBJ2-1,TRBV5-4,CASSALGAGGPNEQFF,TGTGCCAGCAGCGCCTTGGGGGCGGGAGGGCCTAATGAGCAGTTCTTC
once,TRBD2,21,TRBJ2-1,TRBV5-1,CASSLPTSGKGVEGSYNEQFF,TGCGCCAGCAGCTTGCCAACTAGCGGGAAGGGGGTTGAGGGCTCCTACAATGAGCAGTTCTTC
-,-,15,TRBJ1-1,TRBV30,CAWSFDVSQNTEAFF,TGTGCCTGGAGCTTCGACGTATCCCAGAACACTGAAGCTTTCTTT
-,-,13,TRBJ1-1,TRBV18,CASSPERTTEAFF,TGTGCCAGCTCACCGGAGAGGACCACTGAAGCTTTCTTT
-,-,12,TRBJ1-1,TRBV5-4,CASSSGNLEAFF,TGTGCCAGCAGCTCCGGTAACCTTGAAGCTTTCTTT
-,-,14,TRBJ2-5,TRBV2,CASSARTAQETQYF,TGTGCCAGCAGTGCGCGGACAGCACAAGAGACCCAGTACTTC
few,-,14,TRBJ1-5,TRBV6-5,CASSPDGSNQPQHF,TGTGCCAGCTCCCCGGACGGTAGCAATCAGCCCCAGCATTTT
-,TRBD2,16,TRBJ2-1,TRBV11-2,CASSLVWAGVGGEQFF,TGTGCCAGCAGCTTAGTGTGGGCGGGAGTGGGAGGTGAGCAGTTCTTC
-,-,11,TRBJ2-7,TRBV9,CASGDSYEQYF,TGTGCCAGCGGGGACTCCTACGAGCAGTACTTC
-,-,17,TRBJ2-3,TRBV7-8,CASSAGAGTESTDTQYF,TGTGCCAGCAGCGCCGGGGCCGGGACGGAAAGCACAGATACGCAGTATTTT
-,TRBD1,14,TRBJ1-5,TRBV7-9,CASSLGQGDQPQHF,TGTGCCAGCAGCTTGGGACAGGGGGATCAGCCCCAGCATTTT
-,TRBD1,16,TRBJ1-3,TRBV6-5,CASSFLPGQSLNTIYF,TGTGCCAGCAGTTTCCTTCCGGGACAGAGTTTAAACACCATATATTTT
-,-,14,TRBJ1-2,TRBV2,CASSAVRGRDGYTF,TGTGCCAGCAGCGCCGTTCGAGGGCGGGATGGCTACACCTTC
-,TRBD2,20,TRBJ2-3,TRBV28,CASSPRTSGRSDTSTDTQYF,TGTGCCAGCAGTCCCCGGACTAGCGGGAGGAGCGACACTAGCACAGATACGCAGTATTTT
once,-,11,TRBJ1-1,TRBV14,CASSPGTEAFF,TGTGCCAGCAGCCCGGGTACTGAAGCTTTCTTT
-,-,16,TRBJ2-2,TRBV12-5,CASGLVLGSLSGELFF,TGTGCTAGTGGTTTGGTACTCGGGAGTCTCTCCGGGGAGCTGTTTTTT
-,-,15,TRBJ2-1,TRBV6-6,CASSSTGSSYNEQFF,TGTGCCAGCAGTTCAACGGGGAGCTCCTACAATGAGCAGTTCTTC
-,-,13,TRBJ2-5,TRBV2,CASSVKRGETQYF,TGTGCCAGCAGTGTTAAGCGAGGAGAGACCCAGTACTTC